This T cell receptor (beta chain) was identified in a study of T cell clonotyping in hematopoietic cell transplantation. CDR3 length: 15 amino acids. The germline V gene encodes CDR1 LNHDA and CDR2 SQIVND (reference sequence). V was clipped by 4 bases and J by 5 bases, with 15 bases between them. Study outcomes and limitations: At the given depth, recipient repertoires were over 95% de novo clonotypes. CD4 and CD8 repertoire contributions could not be separated without sorting. After transplant, recipient diversity fell while pathologically expanded clonotypes grew through day 180.

Using immunoSEQ multiplex PCR, the repertoire was profiled, and TCRdb retains in-frame clones only, with some absent. The sample has 17,000 or so clones; 71% are singletons. As to this clone: Antigen: not known.

Sequenced input: peripheral blood mononuclear cells. The chain employs TRBV19 and TRBJ2-1; tentative D call: TRBD1 (8 bases). The clonotype comes from a woman aged 60-75 years in good health. Some clones in this sample may be carry-over from other donors' samples. CDR3 nucleotide sequence: TGTGCCAGTAGTACGGGGGGACAGGCCCACAATGAGCAGTTCTTC. Its translation: CASSTGGQAHNEQFF.